A selection of T cell receptor beta chains follows, all from one sample in a study of OX40 agonist ivuxolimab in advanced cancers. TCRdb's copy holds only in-frame clones and misses some; the assay was immunoSEQ multiplex PCR. The data show more than 55,000 clones, roughly 88% seen once. The material was CD4+ or CD8+ T cells sorted from blood, obtained in a trial of the OX40 agonist ivuxolimab. Receptors originate from an adult with an advanced solid tumor such as melanoma, head and neck, liver or kidney cancer. The CDR3 runs from the conserved cysteine through the conserved F or W. Each record gives: J gene, clone size, D gene, V gene, CDR3 protein, CDR3 DNA. The D gene is left open where the match is weak. Expanded clones get a size class; other rows say once, few or many, or leave the size out.

TRBJ1-5,.,.,TRBV2,CASSEAAGRGNQPQHF,TGTGCCAGCAGTGAAGCCGCCGGGCGGGGAAATCAGCCCCAGCATTTT
TRBJ2-1,.,.,TRBV7-3,CASSLTGGISYNEQFF,TGTGCCAGCAGCTTAACAGGCGGGATCTCCTACAATGAGCAGTTCTTC
TRBJ1-1,.,TRBD1,TRBV7-8,CASSFWDRGTEAFF,TGTGCCAGCAGCTTTTGGGACAGGGGCACTGAAGCTTTCTTT
TRBJ1-3,once,.,TRBV7-9,CASSSSGIAGNTIYF,TGTGCCAGCAGCTCGTCAGGGATTGCTGGAAACACCATATATTTT
TRBJ2-1,once,.,TRBV21-1,CASSKGGTLPSFEQFF,TGTGCCAGCAGCAAAGGGGGGACATTACCTAGTTTTGAGCAGTTCTTC
TRBJ2-6,.,.,TRBV10-3,CAISEYVSGANVLTF,TGTGCCATCAGTGAGTATGTATCTGGGGCCAACGTCCTGACTTTC
TRBJ1-2,.,TRBD1,TRBV28,CASRPPTGARGGYTF,TGTGCCAGCAGGCCGCCGACAGGGGCCCGAGGAGGCTACACCTTC
TRBJ1-1,.,.,TRBV5-1,CASSPPWVGNTEAFF,TGCGCCAGCAGCCCCCCCTGGGTCGGGAACACTGAAGCTTTCTTT
TRBJ1-5,few,TRBD1,TRBV10-3,CAIQQGPDSNQPQHF,TGTGCCATACAACAGGGGCCAGATAGCAATCAGCCCCAGCATTTT
TRBJ2-3,.,.,TRBV5-1,CASSLFGADTQYF,TGCGCCAGCAGCTTGTTTGGGGCGGATACGCAGTATTTT
TRBJ2-5,.,.,TRBV25-1,CASTPAAQETQYF,TGTGCCAGCACCCCAGCGGCCCAAGAGACCCAGTACTTC
TRBJ2-7,.,TRBD1,TRBV14,CASSRTGQSYEQYF,TGTGCCAGCAGCCGAACGGGACAGTCCTACGAGCAGTACTTC
TRBJ2-7,.,TRBD2,TRBV11-2,CASSKLAGRDEQYF,TGTGCCAGCAGCAAACTAGCGGGACGGGACGAGCAGTACTTC
TRBJ1-2,.,.,TRBV15,CATSRDMSIDYGYTF,TGTGCCACCAGCAGAGATATGAGTATAGACTATGGCTACACCTTC
TRBJ1-1,.,TRBD1,TRBV18,CASRKGQPNTEAFF,TGTGCCAGTCGCAAGGGACAGCCAAACACTGAAGCTTTCTTT
TRBJ2-5,.,TRBD1,TRBV10-3,CATGTGEETQYF,TGTGCCACCGGGACAGGTGAAGAGACCCAGTACTTC
TRBJ2-1,few,TRBD2,TRBV9,CASSVDLAGRNEQFF,TGTGCCAGCAGCGTAGATTTAGCGGGACGCAATGAGCAGTTCTTC
TRBJ1-2,once,.,TRBV4-1,CASSQGSGNTGSYGYTF,TGCGCCAGCAGCCAAGGGTCCGGTAATACAGGGTCCTATGGCTACACCTTC
TRBJ2-1,.,.,TRBV5-4,CASSLGGGRYNEQFF,TGTGCCAGCAGCTTGGGGGGGGGCCGGTACAATGAGCAGTTCTTC
TRBJ2-7,.,TRBD2,TRBV2,CASWAGGAESGYEQYF,TGTGCCAGCTGGGCGGGGGGCGCAGAGTCGGGCTACGAGCAGTACTTC
TRBJ1-4,.,TRBD1,TRBV19,CASSAGTVNEKLFF,TGTGCCAGTAGTGCCGGGACAGTTAATGAAAAACTGTTTTTT
TRBJ1-2,once,.,TRBV6-1,CASSSGLIYGYTF,TGTGCCAGCAGTTCCGGCCTGATCTATGGCTACACCTTC
TRBJ2-2,.,.,TRBV5-1,CASGLGQGTGELFF,TGCGCCAGCGGACTAGGACAGGGCACCGGGGAGCTGTTTTTT
TRBJ2-1,.,TRBD2,TRBV27,CAIKGSGSSSYNEQFF,TGTGCCATAAAGGGTAGCGGGTCCAGCTCCTACAATGAGCAGTTCTTC
TRBJ2-5,.,.,TRBV7-2,CASSLGTLQETQYF,TGTGCCAGCAGCTTAGGGACACTTCAAGAGACCCAGTACTTC
TRBJ2-7,.,TRBD1,TRBV27,CASSFRTGPTYEQYF,TGTGCCAGCAGTTTCCGGACAGGGCCGACCTACGAGCAGTACTTC
TRBJ2-5,.,TRBD2,TRBV5-1,CASSLTSGQETQYF,TGCGCCAGCAGCTTAACTAGCGGTCAAGAGACCCAGTACTTC
TRBJ1-1,.,.,TRBV4-1,CASSQYRVFTEAFF,TGCGCCAGCAGCCAATACAGGGTTTTCACTGAAGCTTTCTTT
TRBJ2-2,.,TRBD2,TRBV7-8,CASSLGFLADYTGLGELFF,TGTGCCAGCAGCTTAGGTTTTCTAGCGGATTACACTGGCCTCGGGGAGCTGTTTTTT
TRBJ2-7,.,.,TRBV15,CATSRDTSTGFYEQYF,TGTGCCACCAGCAGAGATACCTCTACGGGGTTCTACGAGCAGTACTTC
TRBJ2-1,.,TRBD2,TRBV25-1,CASSETGTSGNEQFF,TGTGCCAGCAGTGAGACCGGGACTAGCGGGAATGAGCAGTTCTTC
TRBJ2-7,.,TRBD1,TRBV5-1,CASSRDRGLYEQYF,TGCGCCAGCAGCCGGGACAGGGGTTTATACGAGCAGTACTTC
TRBJ1-1,.,.,TRBV28,CASSLAGDMNTEAFF,TGTGCCAGCAGTTTGGCAGGGGACATGAACACTGAAGCTTTCTTT
TRBJ2-7,.,TRBD2,TRBV27,CASSLRASGSTSYEQYF,TGTGCCAGCAGTTTAAGGGCTAGCGGGAGTACTTCCTACGAGCAGTACTTC
TRBJ1-3,.,.,TRBV9,CASSVPGNTIYF,TGTGCCAGCAGCGTACCTGGAAACACCATATATTTT
TRBJ2-5,once,.,TRBV2,CAAEGSRYQGETQYF,TGTGCCGCGGAGGGATCCCGGTACCAAGGAGAGACCCAGTACTTC
TRBJ1-1,once,.,TRBV2,CASSGVANTEAFF,TGTGCCAGCAGTGGGGTAGCAAACACTGAAGCTTTCTTT
TRBJ2-3,.,.,TRBV7-3,CASSLWGGQTDTQYF,TGTGCCAGCAGCTTATGGGGTGGGCAGACAGATACGCAGTATTTT
TRBJ2-1,.,TRBD2,TRBV19,CASSIAGGLGEQFF,TGTGCCAGTAGTATAGCGGGAGGATTGGGTGAGCAGTTCTTC
TRBJ2-3,.,.,TRBV30,CAWSVGGSNTDTQYF,TGTGCCTGGAGTGTAGGAGGGTCGAACACAGATACGCAGTATTTT
TRBJ2-4,once,.,TRBV11-2,CASSLDRRSIQYF,TGTGCCAGCAGCTTAGATAGGCGTAGCATTCAGTACTTC
TRBJ2-3,few,.,TRBV11-2,CASSILGGEADTQYF,TGTGCCAGCAGCATTCTAGGGGGGGAGGCAGATACGCAGTATTTT
TRBJ1-1,.,.,TRBV6-1,CASQAQGNTEAFF,TGTGCCAGCCAGGCCCAGGGGAACACTGAAGCTTTCTTT
TRBJ1-4,.,.,TRBV28,CASSLKPNEKLFF,TGTGCCAGCAGTTTAAAGCCGAATGAAAAACTGTTTTTT
TRBJ2-5,.,.,TRBV12-5,CASGLSGGPFGGSYQETQYF,TGTGCTAGTGGTTTGTCCGGGGGCCCGTTTGGCGGGAGTTATCAAGAGACCCAGTACTTC